The subject of this entry is one T cell receptor (beta chain). These data originate in a study of T-cell memory formation after mild COVID-19. Study in general: TCR clusters were mostly confined to one donor each.

The germline V gene encodes CDR1 MDHEN and CDR2 SYDVKM. The length of the CDR3 is 16 residues. The ends lost 5 bases at V and 4 bases at J; junction bases unmatched: 11. TCRdb re-called the 5' RACE reads through MiXCR, storing one row per CDR3 protein. The table shows roughly 170,000 distinct CDR3 sequences, with about a fifth occurring only once. This receptor was identified in a man between 18 and 29 years old who had mild COVID-19 (a few samples of this study predate the infection). Cell type and time point are not known. The chain recombines TRBV28 with TRBJ2-3, with TRBD2 matching over 8 bases. The sequencing input was PBMCs or a T cell subset sorted from them (not recorded which). The CDR3 loop reads CASSLPGAGASDTQYF. As DNA, the CDR3 is TGTGCCAGCAGTCTACCAGGAGCGGGGGCCTCAGATACGCAGTATTTT.